Below are 29 T cell receptor beta chains sequenced from a single sample in a study of T cell clonotyping in hematopoietic cell transplantation. The table came from immunoSEQ multiplex PCR; TCRdb's copy has only in-frame clones and leaves some out. The sample comprises some 13,000 clones, around two thirds of which are singletons, and around a tenth rests with the top ten. Sequences were obtained from PBMCs. The receptor set was obtained from a human donor who either received an allogeneic hematopoietic cell transplant for a myeloid malignancy or was a related donor (not recorded which). Some clones in this sample may be carry-over from other donors' samples.

About this clone: In the same sample, other DNA sequences code for this CDR3. The chain links TRBV29-1 to TRBJ1-2; D is undetermined. The germline V gene has CDR1 SQVTM and CDR2 ANQGSEA. V dropped 3 bases and J dropped 4 bases, with 9 bases sitting between them. This CDR3 is 12 amino acids long. CDR3 protein: CSVDRGFYGYTF. The CDR3 DNA is TGCAGCGTTGATCGAGGGTTCTATGGCTACACCTTC.

The chain joins TRBV28 to TRBJ2-1; TRBD2 aligns across 12 bases. The V segment lost 5 bases and the J segment 5 bases; nucleotides outside the gene matches: 10. Germline lookup yields CDR1 MDHEN and CDR2 SYDVKM. CDR3 size: 17 residues. CDR3 sequence (DNA): TGTGCCAGCAGTCCATCGGCTAGCGGGAGGGCTAACAATGAGCAGTTCTTC. Amino acids: CASSPSASGRANNEQFF.

This clone has just a few counts. The rearrangement links TRBV30 to TRBJ2-7, with D hard to call. CDR1 GTSNPN and CDR2 SVGIG come from the germline V gene (reference sequence). V lost 5 bases and J lost 3, with 11 bases in between. CDR3 length equals 12 residues. CDR3 loop: CAWGLNRYEQYF. The CDR3 DNA follows: TGTGCCTGGGGCCTTAACCGCTACGAGCAGTACTTC.

The J gene is TRBJ2-5, the V gene TRBV7-8; D is undetermined. CDR3 length: 12 amino acids. V was shortened by 3 bases and J by 7 bases, with 9 bases between the two germline ends. The germline gives CDR1 SGHVS, CDR2 FQNEAQ. The CDR3 reads CASSFKDGTQYF. The CDR3 bases are TGTGCCAGCAGCTTTAAGGATGGGACCCAGTACTTC.

V is TRBV6-1 and J is TRBJ2-4; D uncertain. Germline loops: CDR1 MNHNS, CDR2 SASEGT. The V end was cut by 2 bases, the J end by 4 bases, with 6 bases between. The CDR3 consists of 13 residues. CDR3 residues: CASSENTKNIQYF. The CDR3 DNA sequence: TGTGCCAGCAGTGAAAACACGAAAAACATTCAGTACTTC.

This sequence joins TRBV9 and TRBJ2-7, with a weak D call TRBD1 (5 bases). This CDR3 has 15 amino acids. Trimming pared 3 bases from V and 0 bases from J, leaving 13 bases between. CDR1 SGDLS and CDR2 YYNGEE come from the germline V gene. CDR3 region: CASSARAVSSYEQYF. DNA of the CDR3: TGTGCCAGCAGCGCCAGGGCGGTTTCCTCCTACGAGCAGTACTTC.

This clone has a handful of counts. The chain joins TRBV30 to TRBJ1-1, with 8 bases matching TRBD1. This CDR3 comprises 14 residues. Germline CDR1 is GTSNPN and CDR2 is SVGIG (reference sequence). Losses at the gene ends were 4 bases for V and 0 bases for J; bases not matched to a gene: 4. The CDR3 bases are TGTGCCTGGATTAGGGACAGGTTGAACACTGAAGCTTTCTTT. Amino acid sequence: CAWIRDRLNTEAFF.

This clone appeared a few times. V usage is TRBV4-2 and J usage is TRBJ2-7; 14 bases are shared with TRBD2. Germline lookup yields CDR1 LGHNA and CDR2 YNFKEQ. This CDR3 contains 16 residues. The junction had 2 bases not matched to a gene; V was cut back by 1 base and J by 3 bases. The CDR3 loop reads CASSQGGLAGVYEQYF. For the CDR3, the DNA is TGTGCCAGCAGCCAAGGGGGACTAGCGGGGGTCTACGAGCAGTACTTC.

The V and J genes are TRBV7-2 and TRBJ2-3; D possibly corresponds to TRBD1 (6 bases). Germline V gene lookup returns CDR1 SGHTA and CDR2 FQGNSA. V gave up 6 bases and J gave up 1 base, with 11 bases separating them. This CDR3 is built from 14 residues. The chain's CDR3 is CASSRDTGTDTQYF. In nucleotides, the CDR3 is TGTGCCAGCAGTCGGGACACTGGCACAGATACGCAGTATTTT.

This clone was picked up a small number of times. The chain recombines TRBV27 with TRBJ2-3, with 9 bases aligning to TRBD1. Germline V gene lookup returns CDR1 MNHEY and CDR2 SMNVEV (reference sequence). The trim removed 2 bases at V and 0 bases at J, leaving 6 bases unmatched. The CDR3 has 17 amino acids. The CDR3 reads CASSLRGTGWSTDTQYF. For the CDR3, the DNA is TGTGCCAGCAGTTTAAGGGGGACAGGGTGGAGCACAGATACGCAGTATTTT.

This chain connects TRBV5-8 to TRBJ1-4; D perhaps matches TRBD1 (6 bases). The CDR3 is 15 residues long. The germline V gene encodes CDR1 SGHTS and CDR2 YDEGEE. The V and J ends lost 4 bases and 8 bases respectively, with 18 bases between them. CDR3: CASSPVMGAREKLFF. The CDR3 DNA sequence: TGTGCCAGCAGCCCAGTTATGGGGGCTCGGGAAAAACTGTTTTTT. Looking up the rest from reference TRBV5-8 and TRBJ1-4 gives the full variable domain: EAGVTQSPTHLIKTRGQQATLRCSPISGHTSVYWYQQALGLGLQFLLWYDEGEERNRGNFPPRFSGRQFPNYSSELNVNALELEDSALYLCASSPVMGAREKLFFGSGTQLSVL.

The chain employs TRBV30 and TRBJ1-1; D remains unclear. With 8 bases removed from V and 0 bases from J, the gap between germline ends came to 19 bases. This CDR3 contains 15 residues. Germline CDR1 is GTSNPN and CDR2 is SVGIG (reference sequence). CDR3 region: CAGGLTLRVNTEAFF. The DNA of the CDR3 is TGTGCCGGAGGACTCACGTTAAGGGTGAACACTGAAGCTTTCTTT. Full variable domain (missing parts from reference TRBV30 and TRBJ1-1): SQTIHQWPATLVQPVGSPLSLECTVEGTSNPNLYWYRQAAGRGLQLLFYSVGIGQISSEVPQNLSASRPQDRQFILSSKKLLLSDSGFYLCAGGLTLRVNTEAFFGQGTRLTVV.

In nucleotides, the CDR3 is TGCAGCGTGGGGACCCGTACGAAGCAGTACTTC. Translation gives CSVGTRTKQYF. This chain links TRBV29-1 with TRBJ2-7; D possibly matches TRBD1 or TRBD2 (5 bases each). V dropped 6 bases and J dropped 8 bases, with 14 bases sitting between them. Looked up from germline, CDR1 is SQVTM and CDR2 is ANQGSEA. The CDR3 is 11 residues long.

The chain employs TRBV6-5 and TRBJ1-1; D is possibly TRBD1 (5 bases). The CDR3 spans 16 residues. V was shortened by 2 bases and J by 5 bases, with 18 bases between the two germline ends. The germline V gene encodes CDR1 MNHEY and CDR2 SVGAGI. CDR3 sequence: CASSYGGHRALTEAFF. In DNA form, the CDR3 reads TGTGCCAGCAGTTACGGAGGACACCGGGCCTTGACTGAAGCTTTCTTT.

V usage is TRBV29-1 and J usage is TRBJ1-1; D is ambiguous. Germline V lookup: CDR1 SQVTM, CDR2 ANQGSEA. The CDR3 loop spans 12 amino acids. V lost 6 bases to trimming and J lost 6 bases, with 14 bases between them. DNA of the CDR3: TGCAGCGTGGCCGGTACTGCTGCTGAAGCTTTCTTT. This encodes CSVAGTAAEAFF.

The chain links TRBV13 to TRBJ2-7; 8 positions match TRBD1. This CDR3 spans 14 amino acids. Losses at the gene ends were 4 bases for V and 1 base for J; bases not matched to a gene: 3. Per germline, CDR1 PRHDT and CDR2 FYEKMQ (reference sequence). CDR3 coding DNA: TGTGCCAGCAGCTCCGGGACAGGATCCTACGAGCAGTACTTC. Translating it yields CASSSGTGSYEQYF. Full variable domain (rest looked up from reference TRBV13 and TRBJ2-7): AAGVIQSPRHLIKEKRETATLKCYPIPRHDTVYWYQQGPGQDPQFLISFYEKMQSDKGSIPDRFSAQQFSDYHSELNMSSLELGDSALYFCASSSGTGSYEQYFGPGTRLTVT.

This clone was detected only a few times. The chain uses TRBV7-9 and TRBJ2-7; perhaps TRBD2 as D (6 bases). In germline, CDR1 is SEHNR, CDR2 FQNEAQ (reference sequence). Trimming stripped 11 bases from V and 0 bases from J, with 14 bases between. The CDR3 is made up of 13 amino acids. As DNA, the CDR3 is TGTGCCTGCCGGGACTCGCACTCCTACGAGCAGTACTTC. Translating it yields CACRDSHSYEQYF.

V usage is TRBV4-1 and J usage is TRBJ2-2; 7 bases fit TRBD1. CDR1 is MGHRA, CDR2 YSYEKL, per germline. J was trimmed by 4 bases and V by 1 base; bases with no gene match: 9. The CDR3 spans 17 residues. Here the CDR3 reads CASSQVGTGVLTGELFF. The CDR3 DNA reads as TGCGCCAGCAGCCAAGTGGGTACAGGGGTCCTCACCGGGGAGCTGTTTTTT.

This clone was detected only a few times. The rearrangement uses TRBV7-9 and TRBJ2-5, with a tentative D call TRBD1 (5 bases). Trimming took off 7 bases at V and 3 bases at J, with 9 bases between the two ends. The length of the CDR3 is 12 residues. Germline lookup yields CDR1 SEHNR and CDR2 FQNEAQ (reference sequence). The CDR3 loop is CASTLREETQYF. The CDR3 DNA reads TGTGCCAGCACCCTCAGGGAAGAGACCCAGTACTTC.

The chain recombines TRBV27 with TRBJ1-2; tentatively, D is TRBD1 (5 bases). Germline loops: CDR1 MNHEY, CDR2 SMNVEV (reference sequence). This CDR3 region has 13 residues. Trimming took off 4 bases at V and 7 bases at J, with 13 bases between the two ends. CDR3 sequence: CASSSSIQAGYTF. DNA for the CDR3: TGTGCCAGCAGTTCATCGATACAGGCTGGCTACACCTTC.

This sequence joins TRBV6-5 and TRBJ2-5; tentatively, D is TRBD1 or TRBD2 (5 bases each). Germline CDR1 MNHEY, CDR2 SVGAGI. The CDR3 has 15 residues. CDR3 DNA sequence: TGTCCGCAGTCCGGCCCCGGGACGCACGAAGAGACCCAGTACTTC. Its protein is CPQSGPGTHEETQYF.

A few counts support this clone. This chain connects TRBV19 to TRBJ1-2, with D unclear. CDR1 and CDR2 (germline): LNHDA, SQIVND (reference sequence). The V gene lost 5 bases and the J gene lost 0 bases, with 22 bases spanning the gap. This CDR3 contains 18 residues. The CDR3 coding sequence is TGTGCCAGTAGTCCACGGGCAGAAGTAGACCCCACTAACTATGGCTACACCTTC. As protein: CASSPRAEVDPTNYGYTF. The complete variable domain, with remaining parts taken from reference TRBV19 and TRBJ1-2, reads DGGITQSPKYLFRKEGQNVTLSCEQNLNHDAMYWYRQDPGQGLRLIYYSQIVNDFQKGDIAEGYSVSREKKESFPLTVTSAQKNPTAFYLCASSPRAEVDPTNYGYTFGSGTRLTVV.

The rearrangement uses TRBV5-1 and TRBJ1-2; TRBD1 matches 7 bases. There are 14 residues in the CDR3. The trim removed 3 bases at V and 3 bases at J, leaving 5 bases unmatched. Looked up from germline, CDR1 is SGHRS and CDR2 is YFSETQ. The CDR3 sequence: CASSWGGTDYGYTF. In nucleotides, the CDR3 is TGCGCCAGCAGCTGGGGGGGGACAGACTATGGCTACACCTTC.

CDR3 nucleotide sequence: TGCAGCGTTGAAGTGGGGCCCGAGCAGTACTTC. Protein: CSVEVGPEQYF. This chain uses TRBV29-1 with TRBJ2-7, with D tentatively TRBD1 (5 bases). V shed 1 base and J shed 6 bases, with 7 bases lying between them. Germline values: CDR1 SQVTM, CDR2 ANQGSEA. This CDR3 region has 11 residues.

This chain links TRBV10-3 with TRBJ2-5; maybe TRBD2 (5 bases). Germline CDR1 ENHRY, CDR2 SYGVKD. With 10 bases removed from V and 4 bases from J, the gap between germline ends came to 16 bases. The CDR3 totals 13 residues. The CDR3 loop reads CATGDGVVETQYF. The CDR3 DNA sequence: TGTGCCACCGGTGACGGGGTTGTAGAGACCCAGTACTTC.

This clone showed up just a few times. The chain employs TRBV6-6 and TRBJ1-5; 8 bases fit TRBD1. V was pared by 2 bases and J by 6 bases, with 6 bases of the junction left unmatched. Looked up from germline, CDR1 is MNHNY and CDR2 is SVGAGI (reference sequence). The CDR3 spans 15 residues. The CDR3 spells CASSYSQGAAQPQHF. Here the CDR3 DNA reads TGTGCCAGCAGTTACAGTCAGGGGGCGGCTCAGCCCCAGCATTTT.

The CDR3 reads CASSPPASPETQYF. As DNA, the CDR3 is TGTGCCAGCAGCCCGCCGGCGAGTCCGGAGACCCAGTACTTC. This rearrangement joins TRBV5-6 to TRBJ2-5; no clear D gene. Per germline, CDR1 SGHDT and CDR2 YYEEEE. This CDR3 is built from 14 residues. V gave up 4 bases and J gave up 5 bases, with 15 bases separating them.

This chain uses TRBV11-2 with TRBJ2-3; D remains ambiguous. CDR1 and CDR2 from the germline V gene are SGHAT and FQNNGV. V was shortened by 0 bases and J by 1 base, with 14 bases between the two germline ends. This CDR3 region has 17 residues. DNA for the CDR3: TGTGCCAGCAGCTTAGAGGGCTACTTTTGGGGCACAGATACGCAGTATTTT. Encoded protein: CASSLEGYFWGTDTQYF. Together with reference TRBV11-2 and TRBJ2-3, the CDR3 gives the full variable domain: EAGVAQSPRYKIIEKRQSVAFWCNPISGHATLYWYQQILGQGPKLLIQFQNNGVVDDSQLPKDRFSAERLKGVDSTLKIQPAKLEDSAVYLCASSLEGYFWGTDTQYFGPGTRLTVL.

To note about this clone: At one of its ends the junction is not consistent with the germline gene, which may arise from a read error. V usage is TRBV30 and J usage is TRBJ1-1, with D uncertain. There are 11 residues in the CDR3. Germline V gene data show CDR1 as GTSNPN and CDR2 as SVGIG (reference sequence). The CDR3 protein is CARSADTEAFF. The CDR3 region has the DNA TGTGCCCGGAGTGCGGACACTGAAGCTTTCTTT. The whole variable domain, filled in from reference TRBV30 and TRBJ1-1, reads SQTIHQWPATLVQPVGSPLSLECTVEGTSNPNLYWYRQAAGRGLQLLFYSVGIGQISSEVPQNLSASRPQDRQFILSSKKLLLSDSGFYLCARSADTEAFFGQGTRLTVV.